This T cell receptor beta chain was profiled in a study of blood T cell repertoires in COVID-19. Enrolment of Seattle patients took place during active infection, and they were followed longitudinally. Profiling relied on immunoSEQ multiplex PCR, and the TCRdb table lists in-frame clones only, not all of them. The sample consists of about 34,000 clones, over 75% of them appearing once. The CDR3 runs to 15 residues. Trimming removed 4 bases from V and 8 bases from J, with 19 bases in between. Germline values: CDR1 SGHRS, CDR2 YFSETQ. Sequenced: peripheral blood. The receptor comes from a man aged 70-80 years with COVID-19, enrolled during active disease. The chain couples TRBV5-1 to TRBJ2-1, with a weak D call TRBD2 (5 bases). The CDR3 protein is CASSRGRVGIDEQFF. The CDR3 coding sequence is TGCGCCAGCAGCAGAGGGAGAGTGGGCATCGATGAGCAGTTCTTC.